The present T cell receptor beta chain was sequenced within a study of OX40 agonist ivuxolimab in advanced cancers. General study findings and limits: Averaging showed that CD8+ T cells had more expanded clones than CD4+ did. Undetermined was the antigen specificity of the expanded peripheral T cells.

V was cut by 4 bases and J by 3 bases, with 16 bases left in between. The CDR3 spans 16 residues. CDR1 is SGHRS, CDR2 YFSETQ, per germline. Patients with autoimmune history or systemic immunosuppression were excluded. As concerns this clone: Its antigen remains unidentified.

Only in-frame clones appear in the TCRdb table, and some are missing; sequencing was by immunoSEQ multiplex PCR. The data hold some 100,000 clones, with roughly 84% observed a single time. The sample was CD4+ or CD8+ T cells sorted from blood, taken in a trial of the OX40 agonist ivuxolimab. The chain combines TRBV5-1 with TRBJ2-2, with a weak D call TRBD1 (6 bases). The TCR comes from an adult with an advanced solid tumor such as melanoma, head and neck, liver or kidney cancer. CDR3 sequence reads: CASSPNAQGYTGELFF. The CDR3 nucleotides read TGCGCCAGCAGCCCCAACGCACAGGGTTACACCGGGGAGCTGTTTTTT.